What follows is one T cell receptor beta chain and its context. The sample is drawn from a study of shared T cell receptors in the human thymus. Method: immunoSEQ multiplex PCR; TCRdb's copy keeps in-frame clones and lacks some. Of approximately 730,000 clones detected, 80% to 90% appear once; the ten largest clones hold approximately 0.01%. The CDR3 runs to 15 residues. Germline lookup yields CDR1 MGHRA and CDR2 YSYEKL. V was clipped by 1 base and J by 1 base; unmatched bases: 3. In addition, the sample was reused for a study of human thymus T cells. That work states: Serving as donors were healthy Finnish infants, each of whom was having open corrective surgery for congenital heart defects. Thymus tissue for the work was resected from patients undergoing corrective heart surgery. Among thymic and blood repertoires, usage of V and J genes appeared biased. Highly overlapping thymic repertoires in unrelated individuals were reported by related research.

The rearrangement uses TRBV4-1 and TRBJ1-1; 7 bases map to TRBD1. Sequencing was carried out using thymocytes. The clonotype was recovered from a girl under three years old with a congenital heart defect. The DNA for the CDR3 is TGCGCCAGCAGCCAAGCCCAGGGGGGGAACACTGAAGCTTTCTTT. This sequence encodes CASSQAQGGNTEAFF.